This entry concerns a single T cell receptor (beta chain). The data originate from a study of blood T cell repertoires in COVID-19. Only in-frame clones appear in the TCRdb table, and some are missing; sequencing was by immunoSEQ multiplex PCR. Here the sample spans roughly 53,000 clones, roughly 79% being singletons. The germline V and J ends were trimmed by 2 bases and 10 bases, with 14 bases remaining between them. Germline V lookup: CDR1 KGHSY, CDR2 FQNENV. This CDR3 contains 13 residues. The gene calls are TRBV16 and TRBJ1-2, with a tentative D call TRBD1 (5 bases). This TCR derives from a human donor in a cohort sampled during active COVID-19. Sequenced input: peripheral blood. The CDR3 reads CASSQNTGHDYTF. In DNA, the CDR3 is TGTGCCAGCAGCCAAAACACAGGCCACGACTACACCTTC.